Here is one TCR beta chain with its context. The CDR3 totals 14 residues. V was clipped by 5 bases and J by 4 bases, with 14 bases between them. The V gene's germline CDR1 is SEHNR and CDR2 FQNEAQ (reference sequence). Original processing methods: Estimated nucleated cell counts came from reference gene primer amplification. Measured with immunoSEQ multiplex PCR; TCRdb has only the in-frame clones, and not every one. D and trimming come from the DNA, and the V and J calls and clone size come from that table. This sample has 110,000 to 150,000 clones, with 80% to 85% found just once. This entry comes from a study of blood T cell repertoires in COVID-19. About the research overall: COVID-19 samples, acute and convalescent, were from the United States, Italy and Spain. Sample material is recorded as cDNA or gDNA derived from T cells, B-cell-depleted T cells, or PBMCs.

The sample taken for sequencing was peripheral blood. The chain links TRBV7-9 to TRBJ2-5; TRBD1 is a possible D gene (5 bases). The clonotype comes from a human donor in a cohort sampled during active COVID-19. CDR3: CASSPDTSTETQYF. The CDR3 bases are TGTGCCAGCAGCCCGGACACGTCCACAGAGACCCAGTACTTC.